These T cell receptor beta chains were read from a single sample in a study of blood T cell repertoires in COVID-19. TCRdb keeps only in-frame clones here, not all; method: immunoSEQ multiplex PCR. The data show roughly 200,000 clones, with approximately 85% seen just once and more than 5% held by the top ten. Sequencing was performed on PBMCs or T cells enriched from blood (not recorded which). These receptors originate from a man in his forties or fifties who had recovered from COVID-19. The CDR3 runs from the conserved cysteine through the conserved F or W. Fields, in order: V gene, J gene, clone size, D gene, CDR3 protein, CDR3 DNA. A D gene is named only where the DNA matches it firmly. Clone size is stated in some rows and not others, as once, few, many or a class when expanded.

>TRBV24-1|TRBJ2-2|-|-
CATSDADSITGELFF
TGTGCCACCAGTGATGCGGACAGTATCACCGGGGAGCTGTTTTTT
>TRBV29-1|TRBJ1-2|-|TRBD1
CSVNPGQGIYGYTF
TGCAGCGTTAATCCGGGACAGGGGATTTATGGCTACACCTTC
>TRBV10-3|TRBJ1-2|once|-
CAISERGFRYGYTF
TGTGCCATCAGTGAGAGGGGGTTCAGATATGGCTACACCTTC
>TRBV27|TRBJ1-2|many|-
CASSPILWRVGYTF
TGTGCCAGCAGTCCTATCTTGTGGCGGGTTGGCTACACCTTC
>TRBV29-1|TRBJ1-1|-|-
CSVARLNTEAFF
TGCAGCGTGGCCCGTCTGAACACTGAAGCTTTCTTT
>TRBV14|TRBJ2-2|-|TRBD1
CASSRDRGTGELFF
TGTGCCAGCAGCCGGGACAGGGGAACCGGGGAGCTGTTTTTT
>TRBV3-1/TRBV3-2|TRBJ1-6|-|-
CASSNQGLGNSPLHF
TGTGCCAGCAGCAATCAGGGTCTAGGCAATTCACCCCTCCACTTT
>TRBV28|TRBJ1-3|-|-
CASSLTGFGNTIYF
TGTGCCAGCAGTTTAACAGGGTTTGGAAACACCATATATTTT
>TRBV7-3|TRBJ1-2|-|TRBD1
CASSPSGGKGYGYTF
TGTGCCAGCAGCCCCTCAGGGGGAAAAGGGTATGGCTACACCTTC
>TRBV5-8|TRBJ1-2|-|-
CASSLGAAFGYGYTF
TGTGCCAGCAGCTTGGGGGCAGCCTTTGGCTATGGCTACACCTTC
>TRBV5-6|TRBJ2-6|-|-
CASSLGQGSSGANVLTF
TGTGCCAGCAGCTTGGGGCAGGGTAGCTCTGGGGCCAACGTCCTGACTTTC
>TRBV6-5|TRBJ2-7|-|-
CASSFRDNQGYEQYF
TGTGCCAGCAGTTTCCGGGACAACCAGGGCTACGAGCAGTACTTC
>TRBV19|TRBJ1-5|-|-
CASSTQQYQPQHF
TGTGCCAGTAGTACCCAACAGTATCAGCCCCAGCATTTT
>TRBV28|TRBJ2-7|-|TRBD1
CASSLMDRGYEQYF
TGTGCCAGCAGTTTAATGGACAGGGGCTACGAGCAGTACTTC
>TRBV7-3|TRBJ2-2|-|-
CASSGTGTGELFF
TGTGCCAGCAGCGGTACAGGGACCGGGGAGCTGTTTTTT
>TRBV12-5|TRBJ1-2|-|-
CASGLGTVLYGYTF
TGTGCTAGTGGTTTGGGGACAGTGCTTTATGGCTACACCTTC
>TRBV19|TRBJ1-4|-|TRBD1
CASRGRGREKLFF
TGTGCCAGTAGGGGCAGGGGGCGAGAAAAACTGTTTTTT
>TRBV7-8|TRBJ2-7|-|-
CASSPGYYEQYF
TGTGCCAGCAGCCCGGGTTATTACGAGCAGTACTTC
>TRBV30|TRBJ1-4|once|-
CAWSGGRNNEKLFF
TGTGCCTGGAGTGGAGGGCGGAATAATGAAAAACTGTTTTTT
>TRBV9|TRBJ1-4|-|-
CASSVGQNNEKLFF
TGTGCCAGCAGCGTAGGCCAGAACAATGAAAAACTGTTTTTT
>TRBV2|TRBJ1-1|-|TRBD1
CASGEQGAETEAFF
TGTGCCAGCGGAGAACAGGGGGCAGAGACTGAAGCTTTCTTT
>TRBV7-8|TRBJ2-7|-|-
CASSPFTYEQYF
TGTGCCAGCAGCCCTTTTACCTACGAGCAGTACTTC
>TRBV5-1|TRBJ2-1|-|TRBD2
CASSLGARLAGVNEQFF
TGCGCCAGCAGCTTGGGGGCCCGACTAGCGGGAGTCAATGAGCAGTTCTTC
>TRBV5-4|TRBJ2-5|-|-
CASSSVPGSGETQYF
TGTGCCAGCAGCTCGGTCCCGGGGTCGGGAGAGACCCAGTACTTC
>TRBV4-1|TRBJ1-1|-|-
CASSHPRGEAFF
TGCGCCAGCAGCCATCCCCGGGGTGAAGCTTTCTTT
>TRBV10-3|TRBJ2-7|few|TRBD1
CATYYTTTGIYEQYF
TGTGCCACCTACTATACCACGACAGGGATCTACGAGCAGTACTTC
>TRBV19|TRBJ2-7|-|TRBD1
CASSLPGQGPYEQYF
TGTGCCAGTAGCCTCCCGGGACAGGGACCCTACGAGCAGTACTTC
>TRBV7-2|TRBJ1-1|few|TRBD1
CASSLEAGGFNTEAFF
TGTGCCAGCAGCTTAGAAGCAGGGGGCTTCAACACTGAAGCTTTCTTT
>TRBV9|TRBJ1-1|few|-
CASSVEPGRITEAFF
TGTGCCAGCAGCGTAGAGCCGGGGAGGATCACTGAAGCTTTCTTT
>TRBV19|TRBJ2-3|-|TRBD2
CASSAPGLAGGPGRSGTQYF
TGTGCCAGTAGTGCTCCGGGACTAGCGGGAGGGCCAGGTCGGTCGGGGACGCAGTATTTT
>TRBV6-5|TRBJ1-5|-|-
CASSYFRGSNQPQHF
TGTGCCAGCAGTTACTTCCGGGGTAGCAATCAGCCCCAGCATTTT
>TRBV3-1/TRBV3-2|TRBJ2-5|-|TRBD2
CASSQDGSGSAGETQYF
TGTGCCAGCAGCCAAGATGGAAGCGGGAGTGCGGGGGAGACCCAGTACTTC